This T cell receptor beta chain was captured by sequencing in a study of cytomegalovirus exposure and HLA in healthy donors. The CDR3 spans 17 residues. V shed 5 bases and J 0 bases; nucleotides not matched to a gene: 5. Germline V CDR1 and CDR2: GTSNPN, SVGIG (reference sequence). Study-level points and caveats: The investigators catalogued 150 or so TCR beta chains as cytomegalovirus-associated. TCR beta V- and J-gene trimming was later associated with a missense DCLRE1C variant.

Both 60 Vbeta primers and 13 Jbeta primers went into the PCR. Generated by immunoSEQ multiplex PCR, the TCRdb table keeps only in-frame clones and is missing some. Among roughly 190,000 clones listed, approximately 85% were seen once. Regarding this clone: Its specificity is unknown.

This receptor was identified in a man between 18 and 35 years old in good health and CMV-seronegative. The sequenced material came from PBMCs. This sequence joins TRBV30 and TRBJ2-3, with 16 bases identical to TRBD2. CDR3 sequence reads: CAWSGTSGRGSTDTQYF. For the CDR3, the DNA is TGTGCCTGGTCCGGGACTAGCGGGAGGGGGAGCACAGATACGCAGTATTTT.